The next 10 T cell receptor beta chains were all read from a single sample in a study of cytomegalovirus exposure and HLA in healthy donors. The repertoire was sequenced with immunoSEQ multiplex PCR; TCRdb's copy has only in-frame clones and lacks some. The sample gives over 60,000 clones, approximately 96% of which show up once; approximately 3.4% is in the top ten. Input material: PBMCs. The receptor set was obtained from a man between 18 and 35 years old in good health and CMV-seronegative.

This chain joins TRBV2 and TRBJ1-1; no reliable D call. V shed 1 base and J shed 4 bases, with 16 bases lying between them. The germline V gene has CDR1 SNHLY and CDR2 FYNNEI. This CDR3 comprises 16 residues. Here the CDR3 reads CASSEDLAVRGTEAFF. The CDR3 DNA is TGTGCCAGCAGTGAAGATCTAGCGGTTCGGGGCACTGAAGCTTTCTTT.

This rearrangement joins TRBV9 to TRBJ2-3; possibly TRBD1 for D (5 bases). The germline V gene encodes CDR1 SGDLS and CDR2 YYNGEE. The length of the CDR3 is 15 residues. With 3 bases removed from V and 2 bases from J, the gap between germline ends came to 13 bases. The CDR3 coding sequence is TGTGCCAGCAGCGAAAGACAGTACCCCACAGATACGCAGTATTTT. Protein product: CASSERQYPTDTQYF.

CDR3 sequence (DNA): TGTGCCAGCAGCTTTCAGGTCAGCACAGATACGCAGTATTTT. Protein product: CASSFQVSTDTQYF. V and J are TRBV11-2 and TRBJ2-3; D remains ambiguous. Trimming took 3 bases from V and 0 from J, leaving 7 bases between them. The length of the CDR3 is 14 residues. The germline V gene encodes CDR1 SGHAT and CDR2 FQNNGV.

This chain connects TRBV5-1 to TRBJ1-5; no clear D gene. The germline CDR1 and CDR2 sequences are SGHRS and YFSETQ. There are 14 residues in the CDR3. The V gene lost 4 bases and the J gene lost 5 bases, with 13 bases spanning the gap. CDR3 DNA sequence: TGCGCCAGCAGCCCCTCAAGACTCTATCAGCCCCAGCATTTT. Its protein is CASSPSRLYQPQHF.

The gene calls are TRBV6-1 and TRBJ2-2; the D is unclear. In germline, CDR1 is MNHNS, CDR2 SASEGT. Between the trimmed V and J ends, which lost 11 bases and 2 bases, there was a span of 18 bases. CDR3 length: 15 amino acids. This CDR3 reads CAFRRSGVNTGELFF. The CDR3 nucleotides are TGTGCCTTCCGCCGATCAGGCGTAAACACCGGGGAGCTGTTTTTT.

The rearrangement links TRBV6-1 to TRBJ2-7; D not certain. Germline V gene data show CDR1 as MNHNS and CDR2 as SASEGT. The CDR3 has 9 residues. V was clipped by 10 bases and J by 3 bases, with 4 bases between them. The CDR3 sequence is CAIGYEQYF. DNA of the CDR3: TGTGCCATCGGCTACGAGCAGTACTTC.

This sequence joins TRBV9 and TRBJ2-2; 8 bases map to TRBD2. Per germline, CDR1 SGDLS and CDR2 YYNGEE. V trimming: 0 bases; J trimming: 4 bases; junction bases outside the gene matches: 2. The CDR3 spans 15 residues. CDR3 amino acids: CASSVEAGVTGELFF. The CDR3 DNA sequence: TGTGCCAGCAGCGTAGAAGCGGGGGTCACCGGGGAGCTGTTTTTT. The variable domain in full, with the rest retrieved from reference TRBV9 and TRBJ2-2, is DSGVTQTPKHLITATGQRVTLRCSPRSGDLSVYWYQQSLDQGLQFLIQYYNGEERAKGNILERFSAQQFPDLHSELNLSSLELGDSALYFCASSVEAGVTGELFFGEGSRLTVL.

This clone was seen a single time. The chain recombines TRBV25-1 with TRBJ2-1; 8 nucleotides agree with TRBD2. Germline CDR1 and CDR2: MGHDK and SYGVNS. CDR3 size: 13 residues. Trimming cost V 6 bases and J 6 bases; bases outside gene matches: 4. The CDR3, as DNA: TGTGCCAGCAGACATAGCGGGGCCAATGAGCAGTTCTTC. Translating it yields CASRHSGANEQFF.

This chain links TRBV5-1 with TRBJ2-5; 12 bases fit TRBD2. Germline V CDR1 and CDR2: SGHRS, YFSETQ. V dropped 5 bases and J dropped 4; count of bases not matched to a gene: 3. The CDR3 sequence is 14 residues long. CDR3 sequence: CASRPSGGVETQYF. The CDR3 nucleotides read TGCGCCAGCAGACCTAGCGGGGGGGTAGAGACCCAGTACTTC. The full variable domain, with the rest looked up from reference TRBV5-1 and TRBJ2-5, is KAGVTQTPRYLIKTRGQQVTLSCSPISGHRSVSWYQQTPGQGLQFLFEYFSETQRNKGNFPGRFSGRQFSNSRSEMNVSTLELGDSALYLCASRPSGGVETQYFGPGTRLLVL.

V usage is TRBV30 and J usage is TRBJ1-2; D is unclear. V was trimmed by 1 base and J by 8 bases, leaving 8 bases between them. Germline V lookup: CDR1 GTSNPN, CDR2 SVGIG (reference sequence). CDR3 length: 11 amino acids. The CDR3 region has the DNA TGTGCCTGGAGTGGCCTTGCGGGCTACACCTTC. This translates into CAWSGLAGYTF.